This TCR beta chain was captured in a study of early T cells in non-severe SARS-CoV-2 infection. In the study overall: From unsorted whole blood, bulk RNA was sequenced, and the chains remained unpaired.

Study conclusions and caveats: The study's VDJdb matching favored anti-spike CD8 responses and missed private and CD4 specificities.

At least ten counts were recorded for this clonotype. Its cognate antigen is unknown. The TCR library protocol was used to attach unique molecular identifiers. These identifiers were attached to individual cDNA molecules. TCRdb called the 5' RACE reads again in MiXCR, with one record for every CDR3 protein. The data hold some 21,000 distinct CDR3 sequences, with about 4.2% observed a single time. The CDR3 loop spans 13 amino acids. Germline V gene sequence: CDR1 MRHNA, CDR2 SNTAGT. Trimming shortened V by 10 bases and J by 4 bases, and 11 bases separated the two germline ends. The rearrangement links TRBV6-4 to TRBJ2-6; no definite D call. This TCR was recovered from an adult who was a healthcare worker with PCR-confirmed SARS-CoV-2 infection or an uninfected control (not recorded which). Sequencing input: whole blood. CDR3 loop: CATRVPGANVLTF. CDR3 in DNA: TGTGCCACCCGAGTACCAGGGGCCAACGTCCTGACTTTC.